This T cell receptor (beta chain) was observed in a study of read filtering for tumor transcriptome and immune sequencing. About the research overall: After DNase treatment, RNA was made into whole-transcriptome libraries. Per sample, TCR-region reads ranged about 3.5 to 11 million by IR-seq, 85 to 1273 by RNA-seq. Study results and limitations: In IR-seq, single-read clonotypes were approximately 79% of clonotypes but about 3.5% of reads. The CD138-negative fraction was mixed bone marrow immune cells, not pure T cells.

Germline V gene data show CDR1 as WSHSY and CDR2 as SAAADI. This CDR3 contains 11 residues. This library used roughly 370 ng RNA and molecular barcoded adaptors spanning alpha/delta and beta/gamma chains. TCRdb reanalysed the reads using MiXCR and keeps one entry per CDR3 protein. This table has around 130,000 distinct CDR3 sequences, less than 15% appearing once. The table lists this clonotype with a few counts. Its antigen is still unknown. This may arise from a read error, as a much more abundant clone is one base away. The TCR sequence derives from a donor at least 40 years old with multiple myeloma. This chain links TRBV10-2 with TRBJ1-2; no definite D call. Specimen: a population of CD138-negative cells sorted from bone marrow. The CDR3 DNA sequence: TGCGCCAGCGGTGATTTAGATGGCTACACCTTC. Protein: CASGDLDGYTF.